One and the same sample provided the 5 T cell receptor beta chains below, sequenced in a study of beta chain features in type 1 diabetes. Reverse transcription of all isolated RNA meant that expressed TCRB transcripts were sequenced. Here immunoSEQ multiplex PCR was the method, and the copy in TCRdb shows in-frame clones only, minus some. The profile covers 350,000 or so clones, with around 19% appearing a single time and 0.044% taken by the ten largest. The material sequenced was naive CD4+ T cells from blood. The origin of the receptors is a woman in her late teens or twenties in good health.

This chain uses TRBV7-9 with TRBJ2-7; 7 nucleotides align to TRBD2. The CDR3 is 13 amino acids. The V gene's germline CDR1 is SEHNR and CDR2 FQNEAQ (reference sequence). J gave up 5 bases and V 5 bases, and 6 bases lay outside the gene matches. This CDR3 reads CASSIGLGDEQYF. CDR3 sequence (DNA): TGTGCCAGCAGCATCGGACTAGGAGACGAGCAGTACTTC.

The chain has TRBV18 and TRBJ2-7, with D possibly matching TRBD1 (6 bases). Germline V lookup: CDR1 KGHSH, CDR2 LQKENI. V shed 0 bases and J shed 8 bases, with 14 bases lying between them. CDR3 length: 14 residues. CDR3 sequence reads: CASSPPFTGHQQYF. The DNA for the CDR3 is TGTGCCAGCTCACCACCTTTCACGGGACACCAGCAGTACTTC. The full variable domain, with the rest looked up from reference TRBV18 and TRBJ2-7, is NAGVMQNPRHLVRRRGQEARLRCSPMKGHSHVYWYRQLPEEGLKFMVYLQKENIIDESGMPKERFSAEFPKEGPSILRIQQVVRGDSAAYFCASSPPFTGHQQYFGPGTRLTVT.

This rearrangement joins TRBV6-7 to TRBJ1-5; 8 nucleotides agree with TRBD1. TRBV6-7 is an ORF for which the function is uncertain. The V and J ends lost 6 bases and 5 bases, in that order; junction bases with no gene match: 3. This CDR3 comprises 13 residues. The CDR3 DNA reads TGTGCCAGCAGGGACAGGGCGGATCAGCCCCAGCATTTT. Translated, it gives CASRDRADQPQHF.

This clone has a handful of counts. This rearrangement joins TRBV5-4 to TRBJ1-2, with a weak D call TRBD1 (5 bases). Trimming removed 2 bases at V and 5 bases at J, with 13 bases between. Germline V lookup: CDR1 SGHNT, CDR2 YYREEE (reference sequence). The CDR3 spans 14 residues. The CDR3, as DNA: TGTGCCAGCAGCTTAGGAGGGGCAAATTATGGCTACACCTTC. Its translation is CASSLGGANYGYTF.

This clone turned up a few times. The chain carries TRBV5-4 and TRBJ1-5, with D tentatively TRBD1 (5 bases). The CDR3 has 15 amino acids. Trimming removed 4 bases from V and 0 bases from J, with 11 bases in between. Germline CDR1 and CDR2: SGHNT and YYREEE (reference sequence). The CDR3 region is CASSAGRDSNQPQHF. The CDR3 DNA sequence: TGTGCCAGCAGCGCTGGCAGGGATAGCAATCAGCCCCAGCATTTT.